What follows are 10 T cell receptor beta chains derived from one specimen sequenced in a study of T cells expressing NK-cell markers. TCRdb reprocessed the 5' RACE reads, keeping one entry per CDR3 protein, no DNA. This sample's table reports over 200,000 distinct CDR3 sequences. The sequencing sample was made of blood T cells: a sorted CD56 or NKG2C T cell subset, CD4+ or CD8+ T cells, or bulk PBMC T cells (not recorded which). Receptors originate from a man aged 18 to 35 in good health.

The CDR3 loop reads CASGQGGRGEKLFF. V and J are TRBV7-2 and TRBJ1-4; with no DNA, the TCRdb D assignment of TRBD1 cannot be verified. CDR1 and CDR2 from the germline V gene are SGHTA and FQGNSA. This CDR3 comprises 14 residues.

This chain links TRBV6-1 with TRBJ2-5; the D call from TCRdb, TRBD1, cannot be confirmed without DNA. The CDR3 length is 16 residues. CDR1 is MNHNS and CDR2 is SASEGT in the germline V gene. The CDR3 here is CASSPRAGQGVETQYF.

The chain is built from TRBV12-3 or TRBV12-4 and TRBJ1-5; lacking DNA, the TRBD1 call made by TCRdb goes unchecked. This CDR3 contains 16 residues. CDR3 loop: CASSLETGASDQPQHF.

The chain uses TRBV12-3 or TRBV12-4 and TRBJ1-5. The CDR3 extends over 14 amino acids. CDR3 region: CASSFGQSNQPQHF.

CDR3 protein: CSARVGQTYNEQFF. V is TRBV20-1 and J is TRBJ2-1. CDR3 length: 14 residues. Germline V CDR1 and CDR2: DFQATT, SNEGSKA (reference sequence).

V usage is TRBV5-1 and J usage is TRBJ2-3; TCRdb returns TRBD1, unconfirmable since there is no DNA. Germline-derived CDR1 and CDR2 are SGHRS and YFSETQ. The CDR3 has 14 amino acids. This CDR3 reads CASSLPGLADTQYF.

This sequence joins TRBV20-1 and TRBJ2-4; as DNA is missing, the TRBD2 call by TCRdb cannot be tested. This CDR3 spans 13 amino acids. CDR1 and CDR2 (germline): DFQATT, SNEGSKA (reference sequence). CDR3 sequence: CSAALVAKNIQYF.

The chain links TRBV12-3 or TRBV12-4 to TRBJ1-5. There are 13 residues in the CDR3. The chain's CDR3 is CASSPQAGQPQHF.

This rearrangement joins TRBV12-3 or TRBV12-4 to TRBJ2-2; TCRdb's D call, TRBD1, is unchecked because there is no DNA. The length of the CDR3 is 17 residues. CDR3 sequence: CASSNPRGRGTTGELFF.

The chain combines TRBV5-5 with TRBJ1-3; TCRdb's assignment of TRBD1 cannot be checked, as there is no DNA. The CDR3 contains 15 residues. Germline V gene sequence: CDR1 SGHKS, CDR2 YYEKEE (reference sequence). CDR3 region: CASSLDRGYGNTIYF.